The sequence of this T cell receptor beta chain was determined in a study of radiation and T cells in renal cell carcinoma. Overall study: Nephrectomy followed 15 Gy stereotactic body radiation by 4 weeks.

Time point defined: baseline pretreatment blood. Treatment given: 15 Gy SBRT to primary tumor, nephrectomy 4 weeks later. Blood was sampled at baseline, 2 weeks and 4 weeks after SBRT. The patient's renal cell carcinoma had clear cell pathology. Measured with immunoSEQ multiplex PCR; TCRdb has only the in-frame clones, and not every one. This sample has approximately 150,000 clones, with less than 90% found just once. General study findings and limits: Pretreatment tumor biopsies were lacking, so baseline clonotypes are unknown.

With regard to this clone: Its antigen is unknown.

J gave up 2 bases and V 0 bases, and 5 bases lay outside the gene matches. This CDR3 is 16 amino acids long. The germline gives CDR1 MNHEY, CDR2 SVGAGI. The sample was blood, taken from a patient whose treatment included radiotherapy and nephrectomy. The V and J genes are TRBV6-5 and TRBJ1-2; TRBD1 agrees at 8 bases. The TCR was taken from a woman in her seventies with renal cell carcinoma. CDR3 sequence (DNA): TGTGCCAGCAGTTACTCGACCGGACAGGGAAACTATGGCTACACCTTC. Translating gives CASSYSTGQGNYGYTF.